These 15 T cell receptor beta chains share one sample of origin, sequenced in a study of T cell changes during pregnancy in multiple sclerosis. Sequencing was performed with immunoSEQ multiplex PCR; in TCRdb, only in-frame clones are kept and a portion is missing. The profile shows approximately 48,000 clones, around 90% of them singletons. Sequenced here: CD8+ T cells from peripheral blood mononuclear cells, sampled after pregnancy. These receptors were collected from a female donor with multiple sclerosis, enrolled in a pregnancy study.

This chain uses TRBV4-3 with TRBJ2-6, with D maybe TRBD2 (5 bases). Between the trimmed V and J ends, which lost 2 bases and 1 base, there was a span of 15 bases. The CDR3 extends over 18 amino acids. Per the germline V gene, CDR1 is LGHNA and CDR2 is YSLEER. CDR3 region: CASSQHSNGESGANVLTF. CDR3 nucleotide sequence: TGCGCCAGCAGCCAACACTCTAACGGGGAATCTGGGGCCAACGTCCTGACTTTC.

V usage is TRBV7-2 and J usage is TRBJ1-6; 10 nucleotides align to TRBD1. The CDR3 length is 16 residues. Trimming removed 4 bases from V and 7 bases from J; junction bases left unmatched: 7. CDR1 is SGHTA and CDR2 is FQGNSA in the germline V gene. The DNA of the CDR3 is TGTGCCAGCAGCTATCGACAGGGGGCTAAGAATTCACCCCTCCACTTT. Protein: CASSYRQGAKNSPLHF.

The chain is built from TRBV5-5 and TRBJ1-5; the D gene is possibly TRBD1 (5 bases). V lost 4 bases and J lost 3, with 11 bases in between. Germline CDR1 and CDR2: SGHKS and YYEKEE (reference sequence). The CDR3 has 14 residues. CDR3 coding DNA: TGTGCCAGCAGCGAACAGGTTTTCAATCAGCCCCAGCATTTT. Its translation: CASSEQVFNQPQHF.

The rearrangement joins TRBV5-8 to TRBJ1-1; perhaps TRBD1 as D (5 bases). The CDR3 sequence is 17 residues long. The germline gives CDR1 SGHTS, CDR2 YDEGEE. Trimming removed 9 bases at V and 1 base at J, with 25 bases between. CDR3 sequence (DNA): TGTGCCACCAGGCCCCGGGGGGAACTGTCTGCGAACACTGAAGCTTTCTTT. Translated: CATRPRGELSANTEAFF.

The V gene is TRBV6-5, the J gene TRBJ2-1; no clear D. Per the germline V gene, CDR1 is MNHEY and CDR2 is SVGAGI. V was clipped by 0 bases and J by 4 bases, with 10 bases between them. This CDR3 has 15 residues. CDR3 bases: TGTGCCAGCAGTTACTCGACGGCAGGATACAATGAGCAGTTCTTC. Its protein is CASSYSTAGYNEQFF.

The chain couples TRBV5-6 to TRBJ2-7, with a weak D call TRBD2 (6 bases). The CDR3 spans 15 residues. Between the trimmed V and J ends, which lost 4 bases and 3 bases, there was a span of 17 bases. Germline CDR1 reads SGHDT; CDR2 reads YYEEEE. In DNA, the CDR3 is TGTGCCAGCAGCCCTGGGACTCTCCTTGGCTACGAGCAGTACTTC. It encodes CASSPGTLLGYEQYF.

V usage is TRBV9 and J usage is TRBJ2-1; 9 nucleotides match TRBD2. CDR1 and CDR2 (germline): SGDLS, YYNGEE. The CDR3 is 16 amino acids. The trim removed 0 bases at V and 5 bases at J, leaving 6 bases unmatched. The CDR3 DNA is TGTGCCAGCAGCGTAGTTAGTAGCGGGGGCCACAATGAGCAGTTCTTC. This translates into CASSVVSSGGHNEQFF.

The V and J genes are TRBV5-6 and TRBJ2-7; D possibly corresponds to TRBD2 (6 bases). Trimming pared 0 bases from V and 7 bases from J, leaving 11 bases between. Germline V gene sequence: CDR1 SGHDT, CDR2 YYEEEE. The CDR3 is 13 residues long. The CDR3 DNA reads TGTGCCAGCAGCTTGGGCTGGGCGGGAGAGCAGTACTTC. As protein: CASSLGWAGEQYF.

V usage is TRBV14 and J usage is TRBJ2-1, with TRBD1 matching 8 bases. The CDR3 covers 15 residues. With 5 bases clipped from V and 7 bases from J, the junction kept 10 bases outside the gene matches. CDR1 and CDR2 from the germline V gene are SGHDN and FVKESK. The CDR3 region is CASSSTGEVINEQFF. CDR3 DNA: TGTGCCAGCAGCTCGACAGGGGAGGTTATTAATGAGCAGTTCTTC.

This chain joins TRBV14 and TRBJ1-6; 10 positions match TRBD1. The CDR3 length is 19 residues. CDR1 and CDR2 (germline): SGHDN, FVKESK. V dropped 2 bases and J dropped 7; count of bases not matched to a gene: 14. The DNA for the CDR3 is TGTGCCAGCAGCCAAAACGCGGGACAGGGGACCATCCGGAATTCACCCCTCCACTTT. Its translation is CASSQNAGQGTIRNSPLHF.

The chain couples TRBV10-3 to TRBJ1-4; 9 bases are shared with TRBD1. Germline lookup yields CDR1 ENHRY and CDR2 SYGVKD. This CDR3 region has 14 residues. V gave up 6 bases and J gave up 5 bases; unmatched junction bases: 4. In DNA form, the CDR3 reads TGTGCCATCAGGGGACAGGGCGGGAATGAAAAACTGTTTTTT. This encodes CAIRGQGGNEKLFF.

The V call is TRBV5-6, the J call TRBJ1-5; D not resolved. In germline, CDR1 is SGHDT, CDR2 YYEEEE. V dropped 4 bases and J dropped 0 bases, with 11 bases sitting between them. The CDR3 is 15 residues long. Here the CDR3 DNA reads TGTGCCAGCAGCCGGACGGGGTCTAGCAATCAGCCCCAGCATTTT. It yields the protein CASSRTGSSNQPQHF.

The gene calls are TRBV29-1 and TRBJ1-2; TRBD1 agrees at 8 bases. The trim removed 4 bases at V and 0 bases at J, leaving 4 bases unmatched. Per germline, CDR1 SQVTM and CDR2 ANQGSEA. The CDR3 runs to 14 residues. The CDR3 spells CSVADRDSNYGYTF. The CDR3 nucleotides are TGCAGCGTTGCGGACAGGGACTCTAACTATGGCTACACCTTC.

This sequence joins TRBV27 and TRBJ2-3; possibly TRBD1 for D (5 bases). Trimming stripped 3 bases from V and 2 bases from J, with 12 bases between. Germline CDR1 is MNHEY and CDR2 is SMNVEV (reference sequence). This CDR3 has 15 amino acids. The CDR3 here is CASSLGRAYTDTQYF. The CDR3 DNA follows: TGTGCCAGCAGTTTGGGCAGGGCATACACAGATACGCAGTATTTT.

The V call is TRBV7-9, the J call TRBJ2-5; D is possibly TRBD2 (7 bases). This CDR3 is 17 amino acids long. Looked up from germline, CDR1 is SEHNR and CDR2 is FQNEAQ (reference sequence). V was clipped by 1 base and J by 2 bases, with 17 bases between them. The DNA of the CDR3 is TGTGCCAGCAGCTTAGGACAGGCCAGCGGGGTTCAAGAGACCCAGTACTTC. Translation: CASSLGQASGVQETQYF.